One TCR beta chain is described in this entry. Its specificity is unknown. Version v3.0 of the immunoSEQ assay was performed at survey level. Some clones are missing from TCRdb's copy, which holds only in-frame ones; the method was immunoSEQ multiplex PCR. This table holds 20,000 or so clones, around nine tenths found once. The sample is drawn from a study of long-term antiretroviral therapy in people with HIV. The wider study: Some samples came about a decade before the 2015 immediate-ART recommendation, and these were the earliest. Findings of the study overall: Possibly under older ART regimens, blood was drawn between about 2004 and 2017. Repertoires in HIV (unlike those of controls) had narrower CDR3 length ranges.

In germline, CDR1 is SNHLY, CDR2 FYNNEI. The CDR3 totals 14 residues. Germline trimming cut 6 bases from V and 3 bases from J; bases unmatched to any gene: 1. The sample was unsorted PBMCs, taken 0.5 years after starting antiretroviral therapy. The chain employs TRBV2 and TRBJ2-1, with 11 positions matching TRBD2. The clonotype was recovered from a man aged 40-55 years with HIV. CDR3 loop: CASRLAGDYNEQFF. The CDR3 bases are TGTGCCAGCAGACTAGCGGGGGACTACAATGAGCAGTTCTTC.